This TCR beta chain was found in a study of kidney transplant recipient with SARS-CoV-2 infection. The sample holds many counts of this clonotype. TCRdb processed the reads anew with MiXCR; each CDR3 protein has one entry. Of approximately 240,000 distinct CDR3 sequences listed, 29% are singletons. V was trimmed by 5 bases and J by 9 bases, leaving 17 bases between them. Germline-derived CDR1 and CDR2 are ENHRY and SYGVKD. The CDR3 runs 14 residues. This chain uses TRBV10-3 with TRBJ1-5, with D uncertain. The receptor comes from a young adult male patient who had COVID-19 and was a kidney transplant recipient. Certain T cells may be donor cells from the graft. The sample here was a blood sample, taken at baseline and between days 110 and 120 from a kidney transplant recipient. CDR3 region: CAISSQTTAGPQHF. CDR3 sequence (DNA): TGTGCCATCAGTAGCCAGACCACAGCGGGGCCCCAGCATTTT.